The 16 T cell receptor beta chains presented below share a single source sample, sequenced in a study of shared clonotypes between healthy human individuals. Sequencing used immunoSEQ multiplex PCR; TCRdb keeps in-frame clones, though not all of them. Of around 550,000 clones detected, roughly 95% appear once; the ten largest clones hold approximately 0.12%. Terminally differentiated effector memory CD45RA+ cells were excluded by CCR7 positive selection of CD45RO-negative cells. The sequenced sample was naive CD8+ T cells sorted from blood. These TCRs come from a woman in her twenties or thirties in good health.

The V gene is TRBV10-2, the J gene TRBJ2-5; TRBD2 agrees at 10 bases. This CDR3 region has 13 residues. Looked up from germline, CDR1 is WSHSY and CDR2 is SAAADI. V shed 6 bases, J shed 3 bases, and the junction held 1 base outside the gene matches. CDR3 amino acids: CASRLAGKETQYF. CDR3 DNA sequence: TGCGCCAGCAGACTAGCGGGAAAAGAGACCCAGTACTTC.

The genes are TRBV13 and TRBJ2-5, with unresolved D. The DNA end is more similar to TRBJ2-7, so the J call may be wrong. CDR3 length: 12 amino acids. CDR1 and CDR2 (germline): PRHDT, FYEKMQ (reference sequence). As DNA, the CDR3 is TGTGCCAGCAGCAGAGAGAAGTACGAGCAGTACTTC. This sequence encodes CASSREKYEQYF.

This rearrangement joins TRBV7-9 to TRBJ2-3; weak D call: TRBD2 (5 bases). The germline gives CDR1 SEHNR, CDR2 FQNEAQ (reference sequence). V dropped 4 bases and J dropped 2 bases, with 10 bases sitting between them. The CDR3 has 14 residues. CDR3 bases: TGTGCCAGCAGCTCCGTCGGGAACACAGATACGCAGTATTTT. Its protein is CASSSVGNTDTQYF.

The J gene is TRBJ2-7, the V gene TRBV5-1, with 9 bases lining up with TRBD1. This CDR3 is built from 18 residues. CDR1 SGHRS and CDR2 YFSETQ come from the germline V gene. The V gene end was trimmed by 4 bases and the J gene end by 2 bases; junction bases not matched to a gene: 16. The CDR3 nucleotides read TGCGCCAGCAGCCCGATGCCGGGACAGGGTGTCAGGACCTACGAGCAGTACTTC. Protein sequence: CASSPMPGQGVRTYEQYF. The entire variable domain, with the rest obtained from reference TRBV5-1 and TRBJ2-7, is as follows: KAGVTQTPRYLIKTRGQQVTLSCSPISGHRSVSWYQQTPGQGLQFLFEYFSETQRNKGNFPGRFSGRQFSNSRSEMNVSTLELGDSALYLCASSPMPGQGVRTYEQYFGPGTRLTVT.

CDR3: CASSPGVTGGFDEQYF. In DNA form, the CDR3 reads TGTGCCAGCAGTCCAGGGGTGACAGGGGGATTCGACGAGCAGTACTTC. The chain employs TRBV6-6 and TRBJ2-7, with TRBD1 identical over 9 bases. The germline gives CDR1 MNHNY, CDR2 SVGAGI (reference sequence). CDR3 size: 16 residues. V lost 5 bases, J lost 5 bases, and 13 bases stayed unmatched.

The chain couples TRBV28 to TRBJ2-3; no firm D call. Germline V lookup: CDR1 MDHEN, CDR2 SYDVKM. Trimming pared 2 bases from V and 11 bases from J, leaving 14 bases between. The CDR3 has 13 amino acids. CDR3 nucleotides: TGTGCCAGCAGTTTAGGCCACCAGAAGATGCAGTATTTT. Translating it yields CASSLGHQKMQYF.

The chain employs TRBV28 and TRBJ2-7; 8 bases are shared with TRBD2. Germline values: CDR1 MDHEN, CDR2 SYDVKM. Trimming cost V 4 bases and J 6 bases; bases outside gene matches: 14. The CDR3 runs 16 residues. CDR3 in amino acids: CASSWWSGRNSGEQYF. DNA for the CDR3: TGTGCCAGCAGTTGGTGGAGCGGGAGAAATTCCGGCGAGCAGTACTTC.

In DNA, the CDR3 is TGTGCCAGCAGCTTAAGCCCACTAGCGGGAGTTTCTTGGGAGCAGTATTTT. It translates to CASSLSPLAGVSWEQYF. The chain couples TRBV11-2 to TRBJ2-3; 11 bases are shared with TRBD2. Germline CDR1 is SGHAT and CDR2 is FQNNGV. This CDR3 contains 17 residues. V dropped 2 bases and J dropped 11; count of bases not matched to a gene: 15.

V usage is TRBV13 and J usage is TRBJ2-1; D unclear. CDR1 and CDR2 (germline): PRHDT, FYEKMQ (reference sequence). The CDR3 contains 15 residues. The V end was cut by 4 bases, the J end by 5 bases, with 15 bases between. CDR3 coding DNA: TGTGCCAGCAGCTCTCGACTCATTCCGGACAATGAGCAGTTCTTC. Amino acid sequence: CASSSRLIPDNEQFF. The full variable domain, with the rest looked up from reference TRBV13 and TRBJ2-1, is AAGVIQSPRHLIKEKRETATLKCYPIPRHDTVYWYQQGPGQDPQFLISFYEKMQSDKGSIPDRFSAQQFSDYHSELNMSSLELGDSALYFCASSSRLIPDNEQFFGPGTRLTVL.

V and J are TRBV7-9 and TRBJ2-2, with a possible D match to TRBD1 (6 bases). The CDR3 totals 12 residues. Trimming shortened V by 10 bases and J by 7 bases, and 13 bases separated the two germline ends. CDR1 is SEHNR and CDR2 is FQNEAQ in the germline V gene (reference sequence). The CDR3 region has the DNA TGTGCCACCCCACAGGGAAGCGGGGAGCTGTTTTTT. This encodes CATPQGSGELFF.

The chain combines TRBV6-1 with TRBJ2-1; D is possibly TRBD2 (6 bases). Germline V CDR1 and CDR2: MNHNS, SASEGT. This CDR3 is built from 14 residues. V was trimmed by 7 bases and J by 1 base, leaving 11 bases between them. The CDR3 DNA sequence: TGTGCCAGCATGGAGGCGGGATCCTACAATGAGCAGTTCTTC. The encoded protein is CASMEAGSYNEQFF.

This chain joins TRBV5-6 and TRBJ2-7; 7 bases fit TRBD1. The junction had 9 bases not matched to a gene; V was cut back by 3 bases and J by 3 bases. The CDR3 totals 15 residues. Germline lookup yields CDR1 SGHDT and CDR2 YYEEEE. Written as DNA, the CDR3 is TGTGCCAGCAGCTCAGACCCGGGACAGAACTACGAGCAGTACTTC. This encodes CASSSDPGQNYEQYF.

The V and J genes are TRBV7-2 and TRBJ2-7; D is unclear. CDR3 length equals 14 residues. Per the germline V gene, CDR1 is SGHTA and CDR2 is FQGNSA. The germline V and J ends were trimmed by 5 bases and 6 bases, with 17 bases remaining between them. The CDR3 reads CASSARFSTGEQYF. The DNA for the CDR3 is TGTGCCAGCAGCGCCCGATTTAGTACCGGCGAGCAGTACTTC.

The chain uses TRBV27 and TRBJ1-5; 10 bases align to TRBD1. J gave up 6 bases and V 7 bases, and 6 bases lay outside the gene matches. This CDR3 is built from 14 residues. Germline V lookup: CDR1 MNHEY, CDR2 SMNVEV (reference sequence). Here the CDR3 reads CASTQTGGGQPQHF. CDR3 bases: TGTGCCAGCACCCAGACAGGGGGCGGTCAGCCCCAGCATTTT.

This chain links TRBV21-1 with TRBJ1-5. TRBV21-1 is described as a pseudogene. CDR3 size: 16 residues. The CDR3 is CASSKKRRRNNQPQHF. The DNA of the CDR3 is TGTGCCAGCAGCAAAAAGCGCAGGCGGAACAATCAGCCCCAGCATTTT.

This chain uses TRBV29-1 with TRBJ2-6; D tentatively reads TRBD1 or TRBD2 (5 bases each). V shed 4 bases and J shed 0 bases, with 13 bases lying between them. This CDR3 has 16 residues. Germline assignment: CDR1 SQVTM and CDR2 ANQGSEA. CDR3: CSVASGTHSGANVLTF. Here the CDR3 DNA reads TGCAGCGTTGCCTCCGGGACGCACTCTGGGGCCAACGTCCTGACTTTC.